This is a list of T cell receptor beta chains from one sample in a study of cytomegalovirus exposure and HLA in healthy donors. Libraries were prepared by immunoSEQ multiplex PCR; TCRdb keeps only in-frame clonotypes and omits some of them. The data hold over 100,000 clones, with around 75% observed a single time. The material sequenced was PBMCs. Receptor source: a woman aged 25 to 45 in good health and CMV-seronegative. Each CDR3 is given with its conserved first and last residue. The D gene is left open where the match is weak. Clone size appears in some rows only: once, few, many, or a class for an expanded clone.

TRBV7-6	.	TRBJ1-1	.	CASRYLSGERNTEAFF	TGTGCCAGCAGGTATCTTAGTGGGGAGAGGAACACTGAAGCTTTCTTT
TRBV6-6	medium-sized	TRBJ1-1	.	CASVYLNTEAFF	TGTGCCAGCGTCTACTTGAACACTGAAGCTTTCTTT
TRBV30	.	TRBJ2-7	.	CAGGTATGEQYF	TGTGCCGGGGGGACGGCGACCGGCGAGCAGTACTTC
TRBV13	.	TRBJ2-7	TRBD2	CASSFQTSGGDEQYF	TGTGCCAGCAGCTTCCAGACTAGCGGGGGGGACGAGCAGTACTTC
TRBV5-6	.	TRBJ1-2	.	CASSLLQGYGGYTF	TGTGCCAGCAGCTTGCTGCAGGGTTATGGTGGCTACACCTTC
TRBV15	.	TRBJ1-2	.	CATSRESRGNYGYTF	TGTGCCACCAGCAGAGAAAGTAGGGGTAACTATGGCTACACCTTC
TRBV27	.	TRBJ1-2	.	CASRGQKLYGYTF	TGTGCCAGCAGGGGGCAGAAGCTCTATGGCTACACCTTC
TRBV30	.	TRBJ1-1	.	CAWTRGATEAFF	TGTGCCTGGACCCGGGGGGCCACTGAAGCTTTCTTT
TRBV5-8	many	TRBJ1-2	.	CASSLFFGSYGYTF	TGTGCCAGCAGCTTGTTTTTTGGGAGCTATGGCTACACCTTC
TRBV7-2	.	TRBJ1-1	.	CASSLAFALNTEAFF	TGTGCCAGCAGCTTGGCCTTCGCTTTGAACACTGAAGCTTTCTTT
TRBV7-9	.	TRBJ1-2	TRBD1	CASRPPGQGGLRYGYTF	TGTGCCAGCAGACCGCCGGGACAGGGAGGGCTCCGCTATGGCTACACCTTC
TRBV7-9	.	TRBJ1-2	.	CASSLSQTPYGYTF	TGTGCCAGCAGCTTATCTCAGACACCTTATGGCTACACCTTC
TRBV14	.	TRBJ1-1	.	CASSQVTSVIFF	TGTGCCAGCAGCCAAGTCACCTCAGTTATCTTCTTT
TRBV30	.	TRBJ1-3	.	CAWRDSVLRFSGNTIYF	TGTGCCTGGAGAGACAGTGTCCTCCGCTTCTCTGGAAACACCATATATTTT
TRBV6-5	.	TRBJ1-1	.	CASSLFQGNEAFF	TGTGCCAGCAGTTTATTCCAGGGGAACGAAGCTTTCTTT
TRBV5-4	.	TRBJ2-3	TRBD2	CASSLTLAGPTDTQYF	TGTGCCAGCAGCCTTACACTAGCGGGACCCACAGATACGCAGTATTTT
TRBV29-1	.	TRBJ2-3	TRBD2	CSVEASGSTDTQYF	TGCAGCGTTGAAGCTAGCGGGTCCACAGATACGCAGTATTTT
TRBV7-6	few	TRBJ2-1	TRBD2	CASQQWREGYNEQFF	TGTGCCAGCCAGCAGTGGCGGGAGGGTTACAATGAGCAGTTCTTC
TRBV30	.	TRBJ2-1	TRBD2	CAWSVLLTSGRSGEQFF	TGTGCCTGGAGTGTATTATTAACTAGCGGGAGGTCTGGTGAGCAGTTCTTC
TRBV4-3	.	TRBJ1-2	TRBD1	CASSPTRGHYGYTF	TGCGCCAGCAGCCCCACCAGGGGGCATTATGGCTACACCTTC
TRBV11-2	.	TRBJ2-7	.	CASSLFEASYEQYF	TGTGCCAGCAGCTTATTTGAGGCCTCCTACGAGCAGTACTTC
TRBV5-1	.	TRBJ1-1	.	CASSLAQQNTEAFF	TGCGCCAGCAGCTTGGCACAGCAGAACACTGAAGCTTTCTTT
TRBV7-9	.	TRBJ2-7	.	CASSFSGPSYEQYF	TGTGCCAGCAGCTTTAGCGGTCCATCCTACGAGCAGTACTTC
TRBV6-1	.	TRBJ1-2	.	CASSEEGRGAGDYGYTF	TGTGCCAGCAGTGAAGAGGGGCGGGGGGCTGGGGACTATGGCTACACCTTC
TRBV4-3	once	TRBJ2-3	TRBD2	CASSPERGGASDTQYF	TGCGCCAGCAGCCCCGAACGCGGGGGGGCTTCAGATACGCAGTATTTT
TRBV5-1	.	TRBJ2-5	.	CASSLGPGVEKTQYF	TGCGCCAGCAGCTTGGGGCCAGGGGTGGAAAAGACCCAGTACTTC
TRBV29-1	.	TRBJ2-5	.	CSGTEHQETQYF	TGCAGCGGGACAGAGCACCAAGAGACCCAGTACTTC
TRBV5-1	.	TRBJ2-1	TRBD2	CASSFGLAGGKVDEQFF	TGCGCCAGCAGCTTCGGACTAGCGGGAGGCAAGGTAGATGAGCAGTTCTTC
TRBV9	.	TRBJ1-1	.	CASSTAPGTEAFF	TGTGCCAGCTCAACCGCGCCCGGGACTGAAGCTTTCTTT
TRBV11-3	once	TRBJ1-2	.	CASSLGAGYGYTF	TGTGCCAGCAGCTTAGGGGCTGGCTATGGCTACACCTTC
TRBV2	.	TRBJ2-3	TRBD2	CASSRQRGGLTDTQYF	TGTGCCAGCAGTCGGCAGCGGGGGGGCTTGACAGATACGCAGTATTTT
TRBV6-1	.	TRBJ1-1	TRBD1	CASSAGTGVRAFF	TGTGCCAGCAGTGCCGGGACAGGGGTAAGGGCTTTCTTT
TRBV6-5	.	TRBJ2-3	.	CASSYSPTGGDTQYF	TGTGCCAGCAGTTACTCCCCGACTGGGGGGGATACGCAGTATTTT
TRBV30	few	TRBJ2-7	TRBD1	CAWSSTGTAPYEQYF	TGTGCCTGGAGTTCAACCGGGACAGCACCCTACGAGCAGTACTTC
TRBV5-4	.	TRBJ1-2	.	CASSIGGAGHGYTF	TGTGCCAGCAGCATCGGAGGGGCCGGACATGGCTACACCTTC
TRBV2	.	TRBJ2-3	.	CASSRSVGTDTQYF	TGTGCCAGCAGTCGCTCGGTAGGCACAGATACGCAGTATTTT
TRBV28	.	TRBJ1-1	TRBD1	CASSSPLTGGGWTNTEAFF	TGTGCCAGCAGTTCACCTCTGACAGGGGGCGGTTGGACGAACACTGAAGCTTTCTTT
TRBV18	.	TRBJ2-5	.	CASSPPGETQYF	TGTGCCAGCTCACCACCGGGCGAGACCCAGTACTTC
TRBV6-5	.	TRBJ1-1	.	CASTPGRGRASKAFF	TGTGCCAGCACCCCGGGTCGAGGGAGGGCCAGCAAAGCTTTCTTT
TRBV30	.	TRBJ1-4	TRBD1	CAWSTGYSEKLFF	TGTGCCTGGTCGACAGGGTATTCCGAAAAACTGTTTTTT